This T cell receptor (beta chain) was observed in a study of cytomegalovirus exposure and HLA in healthy donors. Repertoires were generated with immunoSEQ multiplex PCR, while TCRdb's copy carries only in-frame clones and drops some. The table has 120,000 or so clones, 90% to 97% seen once. General study points: Most observed TCR sequences were rare, whereas some public TCRs were detected in many donors.

Worth noting for this clone: Its antigen is not identified.

Sequenced input: PBMCs. This receptor was obtained from a man younger than 30 in good health and CMV-seronegative.

In DNA form, the CDR3 reads TGCGCCAGCAGCTCCCCGGGACAGGGTCCCTACGAGCAGTACTTC. Its protein is CASSSPGQGPYEQYF. The V gene is TRBV5-1, the J gene TRBJ2-7; 9 bases line up with TRBD1. CDR3 length: 15 amino acids. The germline V gene has CDR1 SGHRS and CDR2 YFSETQ. V shed 3 bases, J shed 2 bases, and the junction held 6 bases outside the gene matches.